This T cell receptor beta chain was recorded in a study of cytomegalovirus exposure and HLA in healthy donors. Study-wide findings and caveats: In a later analysis, TCR beta V- and J-gene trimming was associated with a missense DCLRE1C variant.

Healthy individuals who donated bone marrow served as the donors. Trimming left V 4 bases short and J 3 bases short, with 15 bases between. The CDR3 totals 15 residues. Germline lookup yields CDR1 LGHNA and CDR2 YNFKEQ. Use of 60 Vbeta and 13 Jbeta primers characterized the PCR. Repertoires were generated with immunoSEQ multiplex PCR, while TCRdb's copy carries only in-frame clones and drops some. The sample holds approximately 120,000 clones, over 60% seen once. This clone has only a few counts. The antigen remains unidentified. The sample taken for sequencing was PBMCs. The chain employs TRBV4-2 and TRBJ2-5; possible D gene TRBD2, 5 bases. This TCR came from a woman aged 55-70 years in good health and CMV-seropositive. The CDR3 protein is CASSPGADSKETQYF. The CDR3 DNA reads TGTGCCAGCAGCCCAGGCGCGGACTCTAAAGAGACCCAGTACTTC.